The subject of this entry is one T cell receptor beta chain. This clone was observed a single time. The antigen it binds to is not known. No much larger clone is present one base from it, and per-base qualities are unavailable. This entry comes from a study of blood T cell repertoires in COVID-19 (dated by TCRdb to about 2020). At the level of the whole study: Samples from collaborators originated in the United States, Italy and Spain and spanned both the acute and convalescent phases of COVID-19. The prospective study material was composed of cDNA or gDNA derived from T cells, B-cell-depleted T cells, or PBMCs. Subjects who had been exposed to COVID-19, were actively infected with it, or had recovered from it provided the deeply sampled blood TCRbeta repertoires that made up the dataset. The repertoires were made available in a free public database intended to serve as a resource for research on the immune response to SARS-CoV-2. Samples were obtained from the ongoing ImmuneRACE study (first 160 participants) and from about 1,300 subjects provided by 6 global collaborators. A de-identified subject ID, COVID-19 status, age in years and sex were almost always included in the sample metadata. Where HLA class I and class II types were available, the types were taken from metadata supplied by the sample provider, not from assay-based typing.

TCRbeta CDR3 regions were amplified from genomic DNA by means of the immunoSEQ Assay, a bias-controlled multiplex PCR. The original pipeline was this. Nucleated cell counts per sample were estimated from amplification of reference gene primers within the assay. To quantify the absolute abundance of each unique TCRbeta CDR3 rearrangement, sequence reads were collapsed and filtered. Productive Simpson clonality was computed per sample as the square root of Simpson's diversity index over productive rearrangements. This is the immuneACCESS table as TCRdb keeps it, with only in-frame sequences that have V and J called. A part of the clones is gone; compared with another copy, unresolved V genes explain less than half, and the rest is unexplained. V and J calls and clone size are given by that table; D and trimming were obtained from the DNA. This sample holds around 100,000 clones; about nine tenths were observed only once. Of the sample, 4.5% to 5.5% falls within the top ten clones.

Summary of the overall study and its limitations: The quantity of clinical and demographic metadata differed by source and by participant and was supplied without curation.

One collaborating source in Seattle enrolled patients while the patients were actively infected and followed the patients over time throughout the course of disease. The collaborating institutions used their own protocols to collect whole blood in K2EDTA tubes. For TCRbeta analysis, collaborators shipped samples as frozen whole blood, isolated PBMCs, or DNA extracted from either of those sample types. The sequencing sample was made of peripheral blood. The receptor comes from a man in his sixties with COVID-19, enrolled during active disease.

CDR3 reads: CASSLVRGDTQYF. The nucleotide sequence reads as follows: TGTGCCAGCAGCTTAGTCCGGGGGGATACGCAGTATTTT. The chain links TRBV7-8 with TRBJ2-3; possibly the D gene is TRBD2, per 6 matching bases. The cysteine opens and the phenylalanine closes a CDR3 of 13 amino acids. This entry keeps only the CDR3 DNA: 39 bases, framed from base 1. Via the germline V gene, CDR1 is SGHVS and CDR2 FQNEAQ. V is cut by 1 base and J by 6 bases, and the space between the germline ends is 8 bases. Reference TRBV7-8 and TRBJ2-3 proteins supply the regions before and after the CDR3; the full variable domain is: GAGVSQSPRYKVAKRGQDVALRCDPISGHVSLFWYQQALGQGPEFLTYFQNEAQLDKSGLPSDRFFAERPEGSVSTLKIQRTQQEDSAVYLCASSLVRGDTQYFGPGTRLTVL.